Presented here are 28 T cell receptor beta chains from one specimen sequenced in a study of blood T cell repertoires in COVID-19. This table comes from immunoSEQ multiplex PCR, and its TCRdb copy is limited to in-frame clones, with some not included. Among around 280,000 clones listed, around 90% were seen once. The sequencing input was PBMCs or T cells enriched from blood (not recorded which). These receptors were obtained from a young woman with acute COVID-19.

This rearrangement joins TRBV19 to TRBJ1-5; 8 nucleotides align to TRBD1. Germline V gives CDR1 LNHDA, CDR2 SQIVND (reference sequence). The CDR3 loop spans 16 amino acids. With 2 bases clipped from V and 5 bases from J, the junction kept 8 bases outside the gene matches. Here the CDR3 reads CASSIQGAVYDQPQHF. Written as DNA, the CDR3 is TGTGCCAGTAGTATACAGGGGGCTGTTTATGATCAGCCCCAGCATTTT.

DNA for the CDR3: TGTGCCTGGAGTGTAACGAGGGGGTCGGTCCTGTACTTC. Protein sequence: CAWSVTRGSVLYF. V gene TRBV30 combines with J gene TRBJ2-7; D possibly corresponds to TRBD1 (6 bases). This CDR3 is built from 13 residues. Germline V lookup: CDR1 GTSNPN, CDR2 SVGIG (reference sequence). The germline V and J ends were trimmed by 0 bases and 12 bases, with 18 bases remaining between them.

The chain joins TRBV28 to TRBJ1-1; 7 bases map to TRBD1. V lost 6 bases, J lost 1 base, and 11 bases stayed unmatched. This CDR3 spans 16 amino acids. Germline V gives CDR1 MDHEN, CDR2 SYDVKM. The CDR3 sequence: CASSPGTAHWNTEAFF. Written as DNA, the CDR3 is TGTGCCAGCAGCCCCGGGACAGCGCATTGGAACACTGAAGCTTTCTTT.

This sequence joins TRBV6-9 and TRBJ2-1; 10 bases match TRBD1. CDR3 length: 14 amino acids. V lost 2 bases and J lost 15; bases outside the gene matches: 10. Germline CDR1 MNHGY, CDR2 SVAAGI. The CDR3 DNA reads as TGTGCCAGCAGTTATCCGGGACAGGGGCTGCGGGGGTTCTTC. Its translation: CASSYPGQGLRGFF.

The gene calls are TRBV6-5 and TRBJ2-5, with a possible D match to TRBD2 (6 bases). CDR3 length equals 13 residues. V lost 7 bases to trimming and J lost 4 bases, with 13 bases between them. Germline V gene sequence: CDR1 MNHEY, CDR2 SVGAGI. The CDR3, as DNA: TGTGCCAGCACGGACGGGAGTGCAGAGACCCAGTACTTC. Residues: CASTDGSAETQYF.

The V gene is TRBV2, the J gene TRBJ2-5; possible D gene TRBD2, 6 bases. The length of the CDR3 is 10 residues. Germline CDR1 SNHLY, CDR2 FYNNEI. The V end was cut by 6 bases, the J end by 7 bases, with 6 bases between. CDR3 nucleotide sequence: TGTGCCAGCAGGGGGGGGACCCAGTACTTC. Protein product: CASRGGTQYF.

The CDR3 DNA follows: TGTGCCAGCAGCCAAGATTTACGAGGCACTGAAGCTTTCTTT. The encoded protein is CASSQDLRGTEAFF. V usage is TRBV4-2 and J usage is TRBJ1-1; D ambiguous. The CDR3 has 14 residues. V lost 0 bases, J lost 4 bases, and 9 bases lay in between. Germline V gene sequence: CDR1 LGHNA, CDR2 YNFKEQ.

The V and J genes are TRBV6-6 and TRBJ1-3; 7 bases fit TRBD1. This CDR3 is 15 amino acids long. Germline CDR1 MNHNY, CDR2 SVGAGI (reference sequence). V dropped 7 bases and J dropped 0; count of bases not matched to a gene: 6. The CDR3 sequence: CASTSGTVSGNTIYF. As DNA, the CDR3 is TGTGCCAGCACCTCCGGGACAGTCTCTGGAAACACCATATATTTT.

The CDR3 DNA sequence: TGCAGTGCCTCATTCGGGGTGGCTTTCTTT. Amino acid sequence: CSASFGVAFF. The chain couples TRBV20-1 to TRBJ1-1, with D uncertain. There are 10 residues in the CDR3. Germline CDR1 DFQATT, CDR2 SNEGSKA (reference sequence). Between the trimmed V and J ends, which lost 6 bases and 11 bases, there was a span of 13 bases.

V and J are TRBV7-8 and TRBJ1-5, with 7 bases lining up with TRBD1. J gave up 5 bases and V 5 bases, and 6 bases lay outside the gene matches. The CDR3 runs to 14 residues. Germline V gives CDR1 SGHVS, CDR2 FQNEAQ. The CDR3 spells CASSPWTGDQPQHF. In nucleotides, the CDR3 is TGTGCCAGCAGCCCATGGACAGGTGATCAGCCCCAGCATTTT. The whole variable domain, remainder taken from reference TRBV7-8 and TRBJ1-5, is GAGVSQSPRYKVAKRGQDVALRCDPISGHVSLFWYQQALGQGPEFLTYFQNEAQLDKSGLPSDRFFAERPEGSVSTLKIQRTQQEDSAVYLCASSPWTGDQPQHFGDGTRLSIL.

The rearrangement joins TRBV7-9 to TRBJ2-5; possible D gene TRBD2, 5 bases. The germline V gene encodes CDR1 SEHNR and CDR2 FQNEAQ (reference sequence). With 1 base removed from V and 1 base from J, the gap between germline ends came to 7 bases. The CDR3 loop spans 14 amino acids. CDR3 nucleotides: TGTGCCAGCAGCTTAGATACTAGCCAAGAGACCCAGTACTTC. This gives the protein CASSLDTSQETQYF.

CDR3 protein: CASRTGKSTDTQYF. The CDR3 coding sequence is TGTGCCAGTAGGACAGGGAAAAGCACAGATACGCAGTATTTT. The chain joins TRBV19 to TRBJ2-3, with 7 nucleotides matching TRBD1. This CDR3 spans 14 amino acids. Germline V lookup: CDR1 LNHDA, CDR2 SQIVND (reference sequence). The J segment lost 0 bases and the V segment lost 6 bases, leaving 3 bases of the junction unmatched.

V gene TRBV25-1 combines with J gene TRBJ2-5; tentatively, D is TRBD2 (5 bases). CDR3 length: 14 amino acids. V lost 6 bases and J 1 base, leaving 12 bases between the germline ends. Germline lookup yields CDR1 MGHDK and CDR2 SYGVNS. The CDR3 sequence: CASSRAAGQETQYF. DNA of the CDR3: TGTGCCAGCAGCCGAGCGGCGGGCCAAGAGACCCAGTACTTC.

The V and J genes are TRBV2 and TRBJ1-5, with D perhaps matching TRBD1 (5 bases). Looked up from germline, CDR1 is SNHLY and CDR2 is FYNNEI. The CDR3 runs to 13 residues. Trimming removed 4 bases at V and 4 bases at J, with 8 bases between. Here the CDR3 DNA reads TGTGCCAGCAGTGTCAGGGTTAATCAGCCCCAGCATTTT. It codes for CASSVRVNQPQHF. Variable domain in full (rest from reference TRBV2 and TRBJ1-5): EPEVTQTPSHQVTQMGQEVILRCVPISNHLYFYWYRQILGQKVEFLVSFYNNEISEKSEIFDDQFSVERPDGSNFTLKIRSTKLEDSAMYFCASSVRVNQPQHFGDGTRLSIL.

The chain is built from TRBV27 and TRBJ2-5, with D maybe TRBD2 (6 bases). Germline assignment: CDR1 MNHEY and CDR2 SMNVEV (reference sequence). Trimming removed 6 bases at V and 5 bases at J, with 16 bases between. This CDR3 has 14 residues. The CDR3 DNA follows: TGTGCCAGCAGCCCAATAGCGGCCAGGGAGACCCAGTACTTC. Residues: CASSPIAARETQYF.

V gene TRBV10-1 combines with J gene TRBJ2-3; 7 bases fit TRBD1. CDR3 length: 14 amino acids. Germline trimming cut 6 bases from V and 6 bases from J; bases unmatched to any gene: 9. CDR1 WNHNN and CDR2 SYGVQD come from the germline V gene (reference sequence). CDR3 DNA: TGCGCCAGCAGCCAAACAGGGGCGCACGATACGCAGTATTTT. Encoded protein: CASSQTGAHDTQYF.

The rearrangement joins TRBV29-1 to TRBJ1-3, with a weak D call TRBD1 (5 bases). The CDR3 loop spans 15 amino acids. The germline CDR1 and CDR2 sequences are SQVTM and ANQGSEA. V was cut by 4 bases and J by 0 bases, with 13 bases left in between. CDR3 nucleotides: TGCAGCGTTGTTCGACAGCCGAGCTCTGGAAACACCATATATTTT. Amino acids: CSVVRQPSSGNTIYF.

The chain joins TRBV7-2 to TRBJ2-7, with D hard to call. The germline CDR1 and CDR2 sequences are SGHTA and FQGNSA. Trimming removed 6 bases at V and 4 bases at J, with 13 bases between. This CDR3 has 13 amino acids. CDR3 residues: CASSVSSLYEQYF. The CDR3 DNA reads TGTGCCAGCAGTGTGTCTAGTTTGTACGAGCAGTACTTC.

The rearrangement joins TRBV29-1 to TRBJ1-1; D gene unclear. Per the germline V gene, CDR1 is SQVTM and CDR2 is ANQGSEA. Trimming shortened V by 3 bases and J by 6 bases, and 14 bases separated the two germline ends. The CDR3 is made up of 13 amino acids. The CDR3 reads CSVDEGSFSEAFF. The CDR3 nucleotides are TGCAGCGTTGACGAGGGCTCTTTCTCTGAAGCTTTCTTT.

This clone appeared a single time. V usage is TRBV5-5 and J usage is TRBJ1-1; D gene unclear. This CDR3 is 14 amino acids long. V was shortened by 0 bases and J by 1 base, with 7 bases between the two germline ends. CDR1 and CDR2 from the germline V gene are SGHKS and YYEKEE (reference sequence). CDR3 loop: CASSLASGNTEAFF. The CDR3 nucleotides are TGTGCCAGCAGCTTGGCCTCCGGGAACACTGAAGCTTTCTTT.

The chain carries TRBV4-1 and TRBJ2-7; TRBD1 matches 7 bases. V was clipped by 0 bases and J by 2 bases; unmatched bases: 10. Per germline, CDR1 MGHRA and CDR2 YSYEKL. The CDR3 length is 17 residues. The CDR3 sequence: CASSQDEFRGTAYEQYF. In DNA form, the CDR3 reads TGCGCCAGCAGCCAAGATGAGTTCAGGGGGACAGCCTACGAGCAGTACTTC.

The V call is TRBV19, the J call TRBJ2-2; 12 positions match TRBD2. Germline CDR1 and CDR2: LNHDA and SQIVND (reference sequence). There are 17 residues in the CDR3. J lost 5 bases, V lost 4 bases, and 8 bases had no gene match. The CDR3 nucleotides are TGTGCCAGTAGTACGTTTTATCTAGCGGGAGGGACCGGGGAGCTGTTTTTT. Protein: CASSTFYLAGGTGELFF.

The V and J genes are TRBV5-1 and TRBJ2-1; TRBD1 aligns across 8 bases. The germline CDR1 and CDR2 sequences are SGHRS and YFSETQ. The CDR3 loop spans 14 amino acids. The V gene end was trimmed by 7 bases and the J gene end by 4 bases; junction bases not matched to a gene: 7. CDR3 DNA sequence: TGCGCCAGCTGTGAGGACAGGGCTTACAATGAGCAGTTCTTC. Amino acid sequence: CASCEDRAYNEQFF. The whole variable domain, filled in from reference TRBV5-1 and TRBJ2-1, reads KAGVTQTPRYLIKTRGQQVTLSCSPISGHRSVSWYQQTPGQGLQFLFEYFSETQRNKGNFPGRFSGRQFSNSRSEMNVSTLELGDSALYLCASCEDRAYNEQFFGPGTRLTVL.

The V and J genes are TRBV18 and TRBJ2-7; tentatively, D is TRBD1 (5 bases). V was shortened by 5 bases and J by 2 bases, with 16 bases between the two germline ends. Germline values: CDR1 KGHSH, CDR2 LQKENI. The CDR3 spans 15 residues. The CDR3 DNA is TGTGCCAGCTCAAGGGGCCAGGACCCTCCCTACGAGCAGTACTTC. This gives the protein CASSRGQDPPYEQYF.

This chain connects TRBV7-6 to TRBJ1-1; TRBD1 might be the D (6 bases). Trimming pared 5 bases from V and 4 bases from J, leaving 11 bases between. From germline, CDR1 is SGHVS and CDR2 FNYEAQ. The CDR3 consists of 13 residues. The CDR3 DNA follows: TGTGCCAGCAGCCCGGGGGGCGTCACTGAAGCTTTCTTT. This translates into CASSPGGVTEAFF.

The J gene is TRBJ2-3, the V gene TRBV11-2, with D possibly TRBD2 on 6 matching bases. This CDR3 is built from 16 residues. The ends were cut back, 2 bases at V and 3 bases at J, with 15 bases in the middle. Germline lookup yields CDR1 SGHAT and CDR2 FQNNGV. The CDR3 loop reads CASSLLGGVVTDTQYF. CDR3 sequence (DNA): TGTGCCAGCAGCTTACTGGGAGGTGTGGTGACAGATACGCAGTATTTT.

CDR3 DNA sequence: TGTGCCAGCAGTTACTCCGACAGGTTCCTGGAAAAACTGTTTTTT. It translates to CASSYSDRFLEKLFF. The chain carries TRBV6-5 and TRBJ1-4; possibly TRBD1 for D (6 bases). Germline-derived CDR1 and CDR2 are MNHEY and SVGAGI. V was shortened by 0 bases and J by 8 bases, with 13 bases between the two germline ends. The CDR3 consists of 15 residues.

The count of this clone is one. The gene calls are TRBV28 and TRBJ2-3; tentative D call: TRBD2 (5 bases). Germline lookup yields CDR1 MDHEN and CDR2 SYDVKM. V lost 6 bases and J 0 bases, leaving 13 bases between the germline ends. The CDR3 totals 15 residues. CDR3 coding DNA: TGTGCCAGCAGACTAGGGCAAATGAGCACAGATACGCAGTATTTT. Its translation: CASRLGQMSTDTQYF. Together with reference TRBV28 and TRBJ2-3, the CDR3 gives the full variable domain: DVKVTQSSRYLVKRTGEKVFLECVQDMDHENMFWYRQDPGLGLRLIYFSYDVKMKEKGDIPEGYSVSREKKERFSLILESASTNQTSMYLCASRLGQMSTDTQYFGPGTRLTVL.